The 24 T cell receptor beta chains reported below all come from one sample, sequenced in a study of post-analysis software for immune sequencing data. Study results and caveats: Five or six TRBV segments were significantly more frequent in patients than in controls. TRBV5-6, TRBV5-1 and TRBV20-1 were among these segments.

Incorporated into the TCR beta cDNA libraries were unique molecular identifiers, which served to reduce PCR and sequencing biases. TCRdb passed the PCR reads through MiXCR, listing each CDR3 protein once. The repertoire holds 600,000 to 700,000 distinct CDR3 sequences, with approximately 59% as singletons. Their specific antigens are unknown. The specimen sequenced was blood. These receptors came from a girl aged 2-10 years with multiple sclerosis.

J is TRBJ2-7 and V is TRBV29-1; D remains unclear. There are 14 residues in the CDR3. CDR1 is SQVTM and CDR2 is ANQGSEA in the germline V gene. The ends were cut back, 5 bases at V and 2 bases at J, with 16 bases in the middle. CDR3: CSVILGGITYEQYF. The CDR3 region has the DNA TGCAGCGTTATTCTGGGCGGAATTACCTACGAGCAGTACTTC.

The chain has TRBV23-1 and TRBJ1-5, with D maybe TRBD1 (5 bases). TRBV23-1 counts as an open reading frame of uncertain function. The CDR3 has 16 residues. V lost 4 bases and J lost 1, with 14 bases in between. This CDR3 is CASSRDQGSSNQPQHF. CDR3 DNA: TGCGCCAGCAGTCGGGATCAGGGAAGCAGCAATCAGCCCCAGCATTTT.

The chain has TRBV25-1 and TRBJ2-6, with 10 bases identical to TRBD1. Germline CDR1 and CDR2: MGHDK and SYGVNS. The CDR3 has 23 residues. The V and J ends lost 4 bases and 0 bases, in that order; junction bases with no gene match: 21. The CDR3 region has the DNA TGTGCCAGCAGTGGACGGGCTTTGGGGGCGACAGGGGGCCGTATCTCTGGGGCCAACGTCCTGACTTTC. Translated, it gives CASSGRALGATGGRISGANVLTF.

This chain connects TRBV7-2 to TRBJ2-3; 8 positions match TRBD2. Per germline, CDR1 SGHTA and CDR2 FQGNSA. This CDR3 spans 17 amino acids. With 1 base clipped from V and 4 bases from J, the junction kept 10 bases outside the gene matches. CDR3 sequence: CASSLGMTSGGSDTQYF. CDR3 nucleotide sequence: TGTGCCAGCAGCTTAGGAATGACTTCGGGGGGGTCAGATACGCAGTATTTT.

This chain uses TRBV3-1 with TRBJ2-7; D perhaps matches TRBD2 (6 bases). Germline values: CDR1 LGHDT, CDR2 YNNKEL (reference sequence). The CDR3 totals 16 residues. V shed 6 bases and J shed 1 base, with 19 bases lying between them. The CDR3 spells CASSPGRGSFSYEQYF. The CDR3 DNA sequence: TGTGCCAGCAGTCCCGGGCGGGGCTCATTTTCCTACGAGCAGTACTTC.

The CDR3 DNA reads as TGTGCCAGTAGGGGGGCAGGCCTTTCCTACGAGCAGTACTTC. Its protein product is CASRGAGLSYEQYF. The rearrangement joins TRBV11-2 to TRBJ2-7, with D tentatively TRBD1 or TRBD2 (6 bases each). This CDR3 region has 14 residues. V was trimmed by 9 bases and J by 1 base, leaving 16 bases between them. CDR1 and CDR2 from the germline V gene are SGHAT and FQNNGV.

This clonotype was detected once. This rearrangement joins TRBV20-1 to TRBJ2-3; D gene unclear. V lost 5 bases and J 0 bases, leaving 15 bases between the germline ends. Germline values: CDR1 DFQATT, CDR2 SNEGSKA (reference sequence). The CDR3 is made up of 15 amino acids. CDR3 loop: CSALRSTPSTDTQYF. The CDR3 nucleotides read TGCAGTGCTCTACGGAGCACTCCTAGCACAGATACGCAGTATTTT.

The rearrangement uses TRBV29-1 and TRBJ2-1; D not resolved. The length of the CDR3 is 13 residues. Germline CDR1 reads SQVTM; CDR2 reads ANQGSEA. The V end was cut by 0 bases, the J end by 3 bases, with 6 bases between. CDR3: CSVEDADYNEQFF. The DNA for the CDR3 is TGCAGCGTTGAAGATGCGGACTACAATGAGCAGTTCTTC.

As concerns this clonotype: At one end the junction does not follow the germline gene, possibly because of a read error. The chain combines TRBV4-2 with TRBJ2-7, with 8 bases aligning to TRBD1. This CDR3 contains 15 residues. The germline V gene encodes CDR1 LGHNA and CDR2 YNFKEQ. The CDR3 coding sequence is TGTGCCGGCAGCCAAGCGGACAGGGAATCCTACGAGCAGTACTTC. Translated, it gives CAGSQADRESYEQYF.

This clonotype has just a few counts. The chain employs TRBV6-2 or TRBV6-3 and TRBJ2-1; weak D call: TRBD2 (6 bases). V lost 6 bases to trimming and J lost 0 bases, with 15 bases between them. From germline, CDR1 is MNHEY and CDR2 SVGEGT. CDR3 length equals 16 residues. DNA for the CDR3: TGTGCCAGCAGACGCGGACTACCCCGCTCCTACAATGAGCAGTTCTTC. It is translated as CASRRGLPRSYNEQFF.

This clonotype showed up just a few times. The chain uses TRBV5-1 and TRBJ2-5; D is perhaps TRBD1 (6 bases). This CDR3 is 14 amino acids long. Germline CDR1 SGHRS, CDR2 YFSETQ. Trimming stripped 4 bases from V and 2 bases from J, with 12 bases between. CDR3 nucleotide sequence: TGCGCCAGCAGCCAAGGGACATCTCAAGAGACCCAGTACTTC. Its translation is CASSQGTSQETQYF.

CDR3 loop: CSYPLEQATTDTQYF. The CDR3 DNA sequence: TGCAGCTATCCCCTCGAACAGGCCACCACAGATACGCAGTATTTT. The chain uses TRBV29-1 and TRBJ2-3, with D possibly matching TRBD1 (5 bases). Germline CDR1 and CDR2: SQVTM and ANQGSEA. Trimming pared 8 bases from V and 2 bases from J, leaving 20 bases between. The CDR3 runs to 15 residues.

V gene TRBV6-1 combines with J gene TRBJ2-5, with 10 bases fitting TRBD2. Per germline, CDR1 MNHNS and CDR2 SASEGT. The CDR3 extends over 15 amino acids. The junction had 7 bases not matched to a gene; V was cut back by 4 bases and J by 5 bases. CDR3 bases: TGTGCCAGCAGTGGTTCTAGCGGGAGTCTGGAGACCCAGTACTTC. Translated: CASSGSSGSLETQYF.

This sequence joins TRBV12-3 or TRBV12-4 and TRBJ2-1, with 10 bases fitting TRBD1. The CDR3 sequence is 11 residues long. J was trimmed by 10 bases and V by 8 bases; bases with no gene match: 2. The CDR3 coding sequence is TGTGCCAGCGGACAGGGGGACGAGCAGTTCTTC. This sequence encodes CASGQGDEQFF.

This clonotype was counted a few times. The chain is built from TRBV7-3 and TRBJ2-1; weak D call: TRBD2 (6 bases). V gave up 5 bases and J gave up 2 bases, with 13 bases separating them. CDR3 length equals 15 residues. Germline V gives CDR1 SGHTA, CDR2 FQGTGA. CDR3: CASSPAGRTYNEQFF. CDR3 DNA: TGTGCCAGCAGCCCCGCGGGGAGAACCTACAATGAGCAGTTCTTC.

In its sample, this clonotype was seen a few times. This chain uses TRBV12-3 or TRBV12-4 with TRBJ2-7; D is unclear. Trimming cost V 5 bases and J 0 bases, with 23 bases left between them. The CDR3 runs 18 residues. The CDR3 spells CASSPLSDLGYSSYEQYF. CDR3 DNA sequence: TGTGCCAGCAGTCCCCTCTCGGACCTGGGGTACAGCTCCTACGAGCAGTACTTC.

The chain links TRBV7-2 to TRBJ2-3, with D tentatively TRBD2 (5 bases). The CDR3 is 16 amino acids. CDR1 and CDR2 (germline): SGHTA, FQGNSA. V lost 1 base and J 1 base, leaving 12 bases between the germline ends. The CDR3 nucleotides read TGTGCCAGCAGCTTAGTACAGCCCGGGGGCACAGATACGCAGTATTTT. Translated: CASSLVQPGGTDTQYF.

This clonotype is medium-sized. The gene calls are TRBV2 and TRBJ2-5, with 9 bases fitting TRBD1. CDR3 length: 15 residues. J lost 2 bases, V lost 6 bases, and 7 bases had no gene match. Germline lookup yields CDR1 SNHLY and CDR2 FYNNEI. CDR3 protein: CASSPGTGHQETQYF. In DNA, the CDR3 is TGTGCCAGCAGCCCCGGGACAGGGCATCAAGAGACCCAGTACTTC.

This clonotype was picked up a small number of times. J is TRBJ2-1 and V is TRBV20-1; 11 bases align to TRBD2. CDR3 size: 15 residues. V dropped 3 bases and J dropped 7; count of bases not matched to a gene: 8. Germline V gene lookup returns CDR1 DFQATT and CDR2 SNEGSKA (reference sequence). CDR3 sequence reads: CSASSSGRAENEQFF. The CDR3 region has the DNA TGCAGTGCTAGTAGTAGCGGGAGGGCCGAGAATGAGCAGTTCTTC.

This CDR3 reads CASTFKLAGETQYF. The CDR3 DNA reads TGTGCCAGCACCTTTAAACTAGCGGGAGAGACCCAGTACTTC. This chain joins TRBV12-3 or TRBV12-4 and TRBJ2-5; the match to TRBD2 covers 9 bases. V gave up 7 bases and J gave up 4 bases; unmatched junction bases: 7. The CDR3 loop spans 14 amino acids.

This rearrangement joins TRBV5-1 to TRBJ2-5, with TRBD2 matching over 8 bases. V lost 4 bases and J lost 2; bases outside the gene matches: 7. This CDR3 has 15 residues. The germline gives CDR1 SGHRS, CDR2 YFSETQ. The CDR3 region is CASSVLAEGQETQYF. The CDR3 DNA reads TGCGCCAGCAGCGTACTAGCGGAGGGGCAAGAGACCCAGTACTTC.

This clonotype was seen a handful of times. The CDR3 coding sequence is TGTGCCAGCAGTTTCCGGTCAGCGGGAGGCGATGAGCAGTTCTTC. Residues: CASSFRSAGGDEQFF. The gene calls are TRBV12-3 or TRBV12-4 and TRBJ2-1, with 9 bases that match TRBD2. CDR3 length: 15 residues. V lost 3 bases to trimming and J lost 8 bases; unmatched junction nucleotides: 8.

DNA of the CDR3: TGCAGTGCTAGTGGGCCTAGCGGGGGGCTTCACCCCTCCAATGAGCAGTTCTTC. This gives the protein CSASGPSGGLHPSNEQFF. The V gene is TRBV20-1, the J gene TRBJ2-1; 11 positions agree with TRBD2. The J segment lost 6 bases and the V segment lost 3 bases, leaving 16 bases of the junction unmatched. This CDR3 spans 18 amino acids. Per the germline V gene, CDR1 is DFQATT and CDR2 is SNEGSKA (reference sequence).

The chain combines TRBV9 with TRBJ2-5, with 11 bases lining up with TRBD2. Per germline, CDR1 SGDLS and CDR2 YYNGEE. V gave up 4 bases and J gave up 5 bases; unmatched junction bases: 13. This CDR3 has 17 residues. CDR3 sequence: CASSPRLAGLIGETQYF. CDR3 sequence (DNA): TGTGCCAGCAGCCCCCGACTAGCGGGATTAATAGGGGAGACCCAGTACTTC.